This T cell receptor (beta chain) was identified in a study of blood T cells in healthy people across ages. This clonotype occurred a few times. With 6 bases removed from V and 7 bases from J, the gap between germline ends came to 16 bases. Germline V lookup: CDR1 SQVTM, CDR2 ANQGSEA. The CDR3 loop spans 12 amino acids. The use of a sample-barcoded 5' primer and a J-beta primer mix characterized a second PCR of 7 to 11 cycles. TCRdb re-analysed the 5' RACE reads in MiXCR, keeping a single row per CDR3 protein. In the table there are roughly 1,100,000 distinct CDR3 sequences, roughly a quarter of which are singletons. These data were also reused for a study on T cells of mothers and their children.

The clonotype originates from a girl aged 2-10 years in good health. What was sequenced was blood. The J gene is TRBJ2-7, the V gene TRBV29-1; tentatively, D is TRBD2 (5 bases). CDR3 in amino acids: CSVEVSGVEQYF. The CDR3 nucleotides read TGCAGCGTGGAGGTCTCCGGGGTGGAGCAGTACTTC.